The 3 T cell receptor beta chains below were found in one sample sequenced in a study of blood T cell repertoires in COVID-19. Data came from immunoSEQ multiplex PCR; TCRdb stores just in-frame clones and leaves some out. The sample holds around 67,000 clones, approximately 87% seen once. Source material: peripheral blood. These receptors were collected from a man aged 45 to 65 with active COVID-19.

The genes are TRBV5-1 and TRBJ1-1; D may be TRBD1 (6 bases). The germline V and J ends were trimmed by 0 bases and 6 bases, with 12 bases remaining between them. The germline V gene has CDR1 SGHRS and CDR2 YFSETQ. CDR3 length: 14 residues. CDR3 nucleotide sequence: TGCGCCAGCAGCTTGGAAACAGGGCTACCTGAAGCTTTCTTT. This translates into CASSLETGLPEAFF. Based on the CDR3 plus reference TRBV5-1 and TRBJ1-1, the full variable domain is KAGVTQTPRYLIKTRGQQVTLSCSPISGHRSVSWYQQTPGQGLQFLFEYFSETQRNKGNFPGRFSGRQFSNSRSEMNVSTLELGDSALYLCASSLETGLPEAFFGQGTRLTVV.

V usage is TRBV11-2 and J usage is TRBJ1-2; D not resolved. With 4 bases removed from V and 4 bases from J, the gap between germline ends came to 16 bases. CDR1 is SGHAT and CDR2 is FQNNGV in the germline V gene. This CDR3 spans 15 amino acids. CDR3 nucleotides: TGTGCCAGCAGCTCCTCCGGGCGGGGATTCTATGGCTACACCTTC. Translation: CASSSSGRGFYGYTF.

This chain uses TRBV20-1 with TRBJ2-3, with 7 nucleotides matching TRBD2. The CDR3 spans 14 residues. V shed 3 bases and J 6 bases; nucleotides not matched to a gene: 9. Per the germline V gene, CDR1 is DFQATT and CDR2 is SNEGSKA (reference sequence). CDR3 DNA sequence: TGCAGTGCTAGTCGGCCGGGAGGAGGCGATACGCAGTATTTT. Translated: CSASRPGGGDTQYF.